The clone carrying this T cell receptor (beta chain) was observed a single time. What it binds is not known. The data stem from a study of EBV T-cell therapy then PD-1 blockade in nasopharyngeal carcinoma. The sample's treatment: AdE1-LMPpoly-expanded autologous EBV-specific T-cell therapy followed by anti-PD-1 nivolumab. TCRdb keeps only in-frame clones here, not all; method: immunoSEQ multiplex PCR. The sample contains under 20,000 clones, less than 90% of which appear only once. There are 14 residues in the CDR3. V shed 0 bases and J shed 4 bases, with 7 bases lying between them. Germline assignment: CDR1 MNHNY and CDR2 SVGAGI (reference sequence).

The sample here was CD8+ T cells from blood, taken at day 33 from a patient whose treatment included autologous EBV-specific T cells and nivolumab. This receptor was identified in a man aged 35 to 55 with nasopharyngeal carcinoma. This sequence joins TRBV6-6 and TRBJ2-1; D gene unclear. For the CDR3, the DNA is TGTGCCAGCAGTTACTCCCCAGATTACAATGAGCAGTTCTTC. Protein product: CASSYSPDYNEQFF.